The rows below give T cell receptor beta chains drawn from one sample of a study of regulatory T cells in long-lasting Graves disease. A single record per CDR3 protein comes from TCRdb applying MiXCR to the multiplex PCR reads. The profile shows around 450,000 distinct CDR3 sequences, roughly 15% of them singletons. In addition, the sample was reused for a study of T cells in Graves' hyperthyroidism and ophthalmopathy.

Sequencing was performed on peripheral blood mononuclear cells (PBMCs), taken at new diagnosis, from a patient treated with antithyroid drugs. These receptors were taken from a woman aged 40 to 50 with Graves disease. Both conserved end residues are part of each CDR3. D genes are given only for firm matches. Not every row has a clone size; where given, it reads once, few, many or a size class.

clone size,D gene,J gene,V gene,CDR3 protein,CDR3 DNA
many,NA,TRBJ2-7,TRBV27,CASSDSGHTYEQYF,TGTGCCAGCAGTGATAGTGGGCACACCTACGAGCAGTACTTC
NA,NA,TRBJ2-7,TRBV4-1,CASSQDGGLPSSYEQYF,TGCGCCAGCAGCCAAGACGGGGGACTCCCGAGCTCCTACGAGCAGTACTTC
NA,NA,TRBJ1-2,TRBV30,CAWKGRGAGYTF,TGTGCCTGGAAGGGTAGGGGTGCTGGCTACACCTTC
NA,NA,TRBJ2-1,TRBV6-2/TRBV6-3,CASIPDSHRSHNEQFF,TGTGCCAGCATCCCGGACAGCCATCGCTCTCACAATGAGCAGTTCTTC
many,TRBD1,TRBJ1-2,TRBV27,CATLYWTGTNYGYTF,TGTGCCACCCTTTACTGGACAGGAACTAACTATGGCTACACCTTC
many,NA,TRBJ2-2,TRBV28,CASTVGGRTGELFF,TGTGCCAGCACGGTCGGGGGACGGACCGGGGAGCTGTTTTTT
NA,TRBD1,TRBJ2-5,TRBV19,CATKGTGQETQYF,TGTGCCACCAAAGGGACAGGCCAAGAGACCCAGTACTTC
many,TRBD1,TRBJ1-2,TRBV27,CASSFWDRAGGYTF,TGTGCCAGCAGTTTTTGGGACAGGGCCGGTGGCTACACCTTC
many,NA,TRBJ2-3,TRBV7-8,CASSSGRKRADTQYF,TGTGCCAGCAGCTCCGGACGGAAACGCGCGGATACGCAGTATTTT
many,NA,TRBJ2-1,TRBV12-5,CASGSVVGGPLYNEQFF,TGTGCTAGTGGTTCGGTTGTGGGAGGCCCCTTATACAATGAGCAGTTCTTC
many,NA,TRBJ2-1,TRBV9,CASSHPSSGTSYNEQFF,TGTGCCAGCAGCCACCCCTCCTCCGGGACCTCCTACAATGAGCAGTTCTTC
many,TRBD1,TRBJ1-1,TRBV7-2,CASSFRDRSLAFF,TGTGCCAGCAGCTTCCGGGACAGAAGTCTGGCTTTCTTT
many,TRBD1,TRBJ2-7,TRBV19,CASSIGQGEDEQYF,TGTGCCAGTAGTATTGGACAGGGAGAGGACGAGCAGTACTTC
many,NA,TRBJ2-1,TRBV2,CASSEVRSSYNEQFF,TGTGCCAGCAGTGAAGTCCGGAGCTCCTACAATGAGCAGTTCTTC
many,TRBD2,TRBJ2-1,TRBV11-2,CASSTRTSGGNEQFF,TGTGCCAGCAGCACTCGGACTAGCGGGGGCAATGAGCAGTTCTTC
many,NA,TRBJ2-1,TRBV12-3/TRBV12-4,CASSFHQNVGNEQFF,TGTGCCAGCAGTTTCCACCAAAACGTTGGGAATGAGCAGTTCTTC
many,NA,TRBJ2-2,TRBV2,CASSVHENTGELFF,TGTGCCAGCAGTGTGCACGAGAACACCGGGGAGCTGTTTTTT
many,NA,TRBJ2-5,TRBV11-3,CASSLVQETQYF,TGTGCCAGCAGCTTAGTACAAGAGACCCAGTACTTC
many,TRBD1,TRBJ2-7,TRBV5-1,CASSGTGNYEQYF,TGCGCCAGCAGCGGGACAGGGAACTACGAGCAGTACTTC
few,NA,TRBJ1-1,TRBV27,CASSPQTDADTYNTEAFF,TGTGCCAGCAGTCCTCAAACGGACGCCGATACCTATAACACTGAAGCTTTCTTT
many,NA,TRBJ2-2,TRBV18,CASSPLGTENTGELFF,TGTGCCAGCTCACCACTAGGGACCGAAAACACCGGGGAGCTGTTTTTT
many,NA,TRBJ2-1,TRBV6-1,CATEGSGRSSYNEQFF,TGTGCCACAGAGGGTAGTGGGAGAAGCTCCTACAATGAGCAGTTCTTC
many,NA,TRBJ1-6,TRBV11-3,CASSLEVDSPLHF,TGTGCCAGCAGCTTAGAAGTTGACTCACCCCTCCACTTT
many,NA,TRBJ2-2,TRBV29-1,CSVVVPPNTGELFF,TGCAGCGTTGTAGTGCCTCCGAACACCGGGGAGCTGTTTTTT
many,NA,TRBJ2-1,TRBV7-9,CASTPGSSYNEQFF,TGTGCCAGCACCCCGGGGAGCTCCTACAATGAGCAGTTCTTC
few,NA,TRBJ2-2,TRBV20-1,CSARDSGNGELFF,TGCAGTGCTAGAGATTCGGGGAACGGGGAGCTGTTTTTT
NA,NA,TRBJ2-7,TRBV6-2/TRBV6-3,CASSYGEIESSYEQYF,TGTGCCAGCAGTTACGGGGAGATAGAAAGTTCCTACGAGCAGTACTTC
many,TRBD1,TRBJ2-7,TRBV19,CASSAPGQEALGTGEQYF,TGTGCCAGTAGTGCTCCGGGACAGGAGGCCCTCGGTACCGGCGAGCAGTACTTC
NA,TRBD2,TRBJ2-7,TRBV5-1,CASSPGKGGNEQYF,TGCGCCAGCAGCCCTGGGAAGGGAGGGAACGAGCAGTACTTC
many,TRBD2,TRBJ2-3,TRBV12-3/TRBV12-4,CASSLFTSGTDTQYF,TGTGCCAGCAGTTTGTTCACTAGCGGCACAGATACGCAGTATTTT
few,TRBD1,TRBJ2-7,TRBV20-1,CSARPGTGYCEQYF,TGCAGTGCTAGACCCGGGACAGGGTATTGTGAGCAGTACTTC
few,NA,TRBJ2-1,TRBV27,CASSLDSLNEQFF,TGTGCCAGCAGTTTGGACAGCCTCAATGAGCAGTTCTTC
many,TRBD1,TRBJ2-3,TRBV11-3,CASRYGQGSRDTQYF,TGTGCCAGCAGATACGGACAGGGGAGCAGAGATACGCAGTATTTT
NA,NA,TRBJ1-2,TRBV7-6,CASSSGAAVGYTF,TGTGCCAGCAGCTCCGGAGCGGCAGTTGGCTACACCTTC
NA,NA,TRBJ1-2,TRBV4-3,CASSPDFDYGYTF,TGCGCCAGCAGTCCGGACTTTGATTATGGCTACACCTTC
many,TRBD1,TRBJ1-2,TRBV28,CASSHRQGASSSYGYTF,TGTGCCAGCAGCCATAGACAGGGGGCCTCGTCTAGCTATGGCTACACCTTC
few,TRBD1,TRBJ2-2,TRBV5-1,CASSLARGFSSGELFF,TGCGCCAGCAGCTTGGCCAGGGGGTTTTCTTCCGGGGAGCTGTTTTTT
many,NA,TRBJ1-2,TRBV12-3/TRBV12-4,CASSSTFREGDYGYTF,TGTGCCAGCAGCTCGACATTCAGGGAGGGGGACTATGGCTACACCTTC
once,NA,TRBJ2-7,TRBV5-1,CASSPGESHEQYF,TGCGCCAGCAGTCCGGGAGAGTCCCACGAGCAGTACTTC